This T cell receptor beta chain was found in a study of T-cell reconstitution after alpha-beta-depleted transplantation in children. Unique molecular identifiers were built into the TCRbeta library. Each CDR3 protein is one row after TCRdb ran MiXCR on the PCR reads. The data contain 500,000 to 600,000 distinct CDR3 sequences, 30% to 35% of them singletons. From germline, CDR1 is SGHDT and CDR2 YYEEEE. The CDR3 spans 13 residues. V gave up 6 bases and J gave up 1 base, with 10 bases separating them. This TCR derives from a human donor who donated a stem cell graft to a child with aplastic anemia. The V call is TRBV5-6, the J call TRBJ1-1; tentatively, D is TRBD1 (6 bases). This sample comprised PBMCs from the stem cell graft donor, obtained from the stem cell graft. The CDR3 bases are TGTGCCAGCACTGGACAGCCGAACACTGAAGCTTTCTTT. Its protein product is CASTGQPNTEAFF.